The present TCR beta chain was sequenced within a study of shared clonotypes between healthy human individuals. Overall study context: Three plates each covered CD4 naive and memory; CD8 naive two, CD8 memory one.

General study points: Genetic and exposure-history diversity was limited by the small donor number. Several donors showed sharing of approximately 4.7% of naive CD4 clonotypes.

Trimming pared 0 bases from V and 4 bases from J, leaving 15 bases between. The CDR3 covers 16 residues. Germline CDR1 SQVTM, CDR2 ANQGSEA. Concerning this clone itself: Antigen specificity is unknown.

The assay used deep level. Some clones are missing from TCRdb's copy, which holds only in-frame ones; the method was immunoSEQ multiplex PCR. In the table there are approximately 350,000 clones, roughly 70% of which are singletons. The chain joins TRBV29-1 to TRBJ2-2, with D perhaps TRBD1 (6 bases). Specimen: memory CD4+ T cells sorted from blood. This sample's subset: CD45RA-negative fraction. This sequence originates from a man aged 25-45 years in good health. CDR3 residues: CSVEDSPGRGTGELFF. CDR3 coding DNA: TGCAGCGTTGAAGATTCGCCGGGCAGGGGCACCGGGGAGCTGTTTTTT.